The 29 T cell receptor beta chains in this list originate from one sample, sequenced in a study of radiotherapy plus CTLA-4 blockade in lung cancer. The protocol was immunoSEQ multiplex PCR, while the TCRdb copy is restricted to in-frame clones and leaves out a portion. The sample contains tens of thousands of clones, 60% to 80% of which appear only once. This specimen consisted of peripheral blood, obtained from a patient treated with radiotherapy plus ipilimumab. The receptors shown here come from a human donor with non-small cell lung cancer whose response to radiotherapy plus ipilimumab could not be evaluated.

The V and J genes are TRBV4-3 and TRBJ2-7; D might be TRBD1 (5 bases). This CDR3 contains 13 residues. Trimming shortened V by 4 bases and J by 7 bases, and 14 bases separated the two germline ends. CDR1 is LGHNA, CDR2 YSLEER, per germline. DNA of the CDR3: TGCGCCAGCAGCCGTTTGGATCCAGGGGAGCAGTACTTC. It encodes CASSRLDPGEQYF.

This clone was picked up a small number of times. The chain is built from TRBV5-1 and TRBJ2-7, with TRBD1 identical over 11 bases. The V segment lost 6 bases and the J segment 4 bases; nucleotides outside the gene matches: 12. The CDR3 consists of 16 residues. Germline V lookup: CDR1 SGHRS, CDR2 YFSETQ. In nucleotides, the CDR3 is TGCGCCAGCACGTTTGGACAGGGGGCCATGCTGTACGAGCAGTACTTC. Protein product: CASTFGQGAMLYEQYF.

The gene calls are TRBV28 and TRBJ2-3, with a possible D match to TRBD1 (5 bases). Per germline, CDR1 MDHEN and CDR2 SYDVKM. This CDR3 spans 16 amino acids. V lost 7 bases and J lost 4, with 21 bases in between. For the CDR3, the DNA is TGTGCCAGCACGAGATGGCAGGGTGAAGGGTCAGATACGCAGTATTTT. The encoded protein is CASTRWQGEGSDTQYF. The variable domain in full, with the rest retrieved from reference TRBV28 and TRBJ2-3, is DVKVTQSSRYLVKRTGEKVFLECVQDMDHENMFWYRQDPGLGLRLIYFSYDVKMKEKGDIPEGYSVSREKKERFSLILESASTNQTSMYLCASTRWQGEGSDTQYFGPGTRLTVL.

This chain joins TRBV6-5 and TRBJ2-1; possibly TRBD1 for D (5 bases). V lost 10 bases and J 7 bases, leaving 20 bases between the germline ends. Germline CDR1 reads MNHEY; CDR2 reads SVGAGI. CDR3 size: 14 residues. CDR3 loop: CATRSQGLRNEQFF. The CDR3 bases are TGTGCCACCCGATCGCAGGGCCTGAGAAATGAGCAGTTCTTC.

The gene calls are TRBV6-5 and TRBJ1-1; 7 nucleotides agree with TRBD1. The CDR3 length is 15 residues. V was pared by 8 bases and J by 0 bases, with 9 bases of the junction left unmatched. Germline CDR1 MNHEY, CDR2 SVGAGI. This CDR3 is CASGQGVFMNTEAFF. As DNA, the CDR3 is TGTGCCAGCGGTCAGGGGGTTTTTATGAACACTGAAGCTTTCTTT.

The rearrangement uses TRBV19 and TRBJ2-1, with D maybe TRBD1 (6 bases). CDR3 size: 15 residues. Trimming removed 3 bases at V and 4 bases at J, with 13 bases between. The V gene's germline CDR1 is LNHDA and CDR2 SQIVND (reference sequence). In nucleotides, the CDR3 is TGTGCCAGTAGTATGCTACAGGGTTCTTACAATGAGCAGTTCTTC. It specifies CASSMLQGSYNEQFF. Full variable domain (remainder filled in from reference TRBV19 and TRBJ2-1): DGGITQSPKYLFRKEGQNVTLSCEQNLNHDAMYWYRQDPGQGLRLIYYSQIVNDFQKGDIAEGYSVSREKKESFPLTVTSAQKNPTAFYLCASSMLQGSYNEQFFGPGTRLTVL.

The V gene is TRBV11-3, the J gene TRBJ2-3; no firm D call. Germline lookup yields CDR1 SGHNT and CDR2 YENEEA. V was pared by 5 bases and J by 3 bases, with 12 bases between. The CDR3 contains 14 residues. The CDR3 DNA reads as TGTGCCAGCAGCGCGAGCCTAGTGACAGATACGCAGTATTTT. Amino acids: CASSASLVTDTQYF.

This clone was counted a few times. The chain employs TRBV2 and TRBJ2-5, with D uncertain. V was pared by 10 bases and J by 8 bases, with 11 bases between. The CDR3 loop spans 10 amino acids. Germline V gives CDR1 SNHLY, CDR2 FYNNEI. The CDR3 loop reads CATDDNTQYF. DNA for the CDR3: TGTGCCACCGACGACAACACCCAGTACTTC.

The genes are TRBV29-1 and TRBJ2-5, with D tentatively TRBD2 (6 bases). Germline assignment: CDR1 SQVTM and CDR2 ANQGSEA. The CDR3 extends over 12 amino acids. Trimming removed 3 bases at V and 5 bases at J, with 10 bases between. This chain's CDR3 is CSVDGGWETQYF. The CDR3 DNA is TGCAGCGTTGACGGGGGATGGGAGACCCAGTACTTC.

This chain links TRBV5-4 with TRBJ2-5; D perhaps matches TRBD2 (5 bases). The CDR3 runs to 14 residues. The V end lost 0 bases, the J end lost 3 bases, and 9 bases lay between the germline ends. Per the germline V gene, CDR1 is SGHNT and CDR2 is YYREEE (reference sequence). CDR3 sequence reads: CASSLERVEETQYF. The CDR3 coding sequence is TGTGCCAGCAGCTTGGAGAGGGTAGAAGAGACCCAGTACTTC. Full variable domain (missing parts from reference TRBV5-4 and TRBJ2-5): ETGVTQSPTHLIKTRGQQVTLRCSSQSGHNTVSWYQQALGQGPQFIFQYYREEENGRGNFPPRFSGLQFPNYSSELNVNALELDDSALYLCASSLERVEETQYFGPGTRLLVL.

In the case of this clone: Its ends do not fully match the called genes, so a read error is possible. The chain links TRBV18 to TRBJ1-5, with TRBD1 identical over 8 bases. This CDR3 is built from 14 residues. Looked up from germline, CDR1 is KGHSH and CDR2 is LQKENI. CDR3 nucleotide sequence: TGTGCCAGCTCCCCACAGGGGGGGAATCAGCCCCAGCATTTT. Amino acids: CASSPQGGNQPQHF.

Remarks on this clone: A much bigger clone sits one base away, suggesting this may be a read error. V usage is TRBV5-4 and J usage is TRBJ1-5, with D possibly being TRBD1 (6 bases). The CDR3 totals 15 residues. V was trimmed by 4 bases and J by 1 base, leaving 12 bases between them. The germline V gene has CDR1 SGHNT and CDR2 YYREEE (reference sequence). The CDR3 spells CASSQEQGSNQPQHF. CDR3 DNA sequence: TGTGCCAGCAGCCAAGAACAGGGAAGCAATCAGCCCCAGCATTTT.

The chain recombines TRBV9 with TRBJ1-3; no firm D call. CDR3 length: 14 amino acids. Germline V gene lookup returns CDR1 SGDLS and CDR2 YYNGEE. V dropped 3 bases and J dropped 4 bases, with 11 bases sitting between them. The CDR3 loop is CASSEDPRGNTIYF. The CDR3 DNA sequence: TGTGCCAGCAGCGAAGACCCCAGGGGAAACACCATATATTTT.

The chain has TRBV9 and TRBJ2-1, with 8 bases identical to TRBD2. V lost 0 bases and J lost 0; bases outside the gene matches: 8. CDR1 SGDLS and CDR2 YYNGEE come from the germline V gene. The CDR3 consists of 18 residues. CDR3 nucleotide sequence: TGTGCCAGCAGCGTAGGAAGGGGACTAGAGGTCTCCTACAATGAGCAGTTCTTC. Its protein is CASSVGRGLEVSYNEQFF.

The rearrangement uses TRBV11-2 and TRBJ1-1; D possibly corresponds to TRBD1 (6 bases). The length of the CDR3 is 13 residues. Germline CDR1 is SGHAT and CDR2 is FQNNGV. Trimming took off 2 bases at V and 11 bases at J, with 15 bases between the two ends. The CDR3, as DNA: TGTGCCAGCAGCTTACGGGGGGCGATGGATGCTTTCTTT. Its protein is CASSLRGAMDAFF.

This chain uses TRBV7-2 with TRBJ2-2, with D possibly TRBD2 on 5 matching bases. The CDR3 runs to 15 residues. Germline V gives CDR1 SGHTA, CDR2 FQGNSA. The V end lost 5 bases, the J end lost 5 bases, and 15 bases lay between the germline ends. The CDR3 protein is CASSLDSLGTGELFF. As DNA, the CDR3 is TGTGCCAGCAGCCTGGACTCTCTGGGGACCGGGGAGCTGTTTTTT. Drawing the rest from reference TRBV7-2 and TRBJ2-2, the complete variable domain is GAGVSQSPSNKVTEKGKDVELRCDPISGHTALYWYRQSLGQGLEFLIYFQGNSAPDKSGLPSDRFSAERTGGSVSTLTIQRTQQEDSAVYLCASSLDSLGTGELFFGEGSRLTVL.

This chain links TRBV6-5 with TRBJ2-1; tentatively, D is TRBD2 (6 bases). CDR3 length: 16 residues. Trimming removed 2 bases from V and 8 bases from J, with 19 bases in between. Germline CDR1 and CDR2: MNHEY and SVGAGI. The CDR3 region is CASSYGGSGSWDEQFF. CDR3 coding DNA: TGTGCCAGCAGTTACGGGGGTAGCGGCTCGTGGGATGAGCAGTTCTTC.

V is TRBV2 and J is TRBJ2-7; 8 bases fit TRBD1. This CDR3 contains 15 residues. The germline V gene has CDR1 SNHLY and CDR2 FYNNEI. The V gene end was trimmed by 4 bases and the J gene end by 0 bases; junction bases not matched to a gene: 5. CDR3 DNA: TGTGCCAGCAGTGGGGACAGGTTGGGCTCCTACGAGCAGTACTTC. Translating it yields CASSGDRLGSYEQYF.

For this clone: Other DNA sequences within the sample encode an identical CDR3. V gene TRBV5-1 combines with J gene TRBJ1-3, with 10 positions matching TRBD1. This CDR3 spans 16 amino acids. Unmatched junction bases numbered 4, after V lost 0 bases and J lost 4 bases. Germline lookup yields CDR1 SGHRS and CDR2 YFSETQ. The CDR3 loop is CASSLGQGAGGNTIYF. The CDR3 region has the DNA TGCGCCAGCAGCTTGGGACAGGGGGCTGGAGGAAACACCATATATTTT. Based on the CDR3 plus reference TRBV5-1 and TRBJ1-3, the full variable domain is KAGVTQTPRYLIKTRGQQVTLSCSPISGHRSVSWYQQTPGQGLQFLFEYFSETQRNKGNFPGRFSGRQFSNSRSEMNVSTLELGDSALYLCASSLGQGAGGNTIYFGEGSWLTVV.

V and J are TRBV9 and TRBJ2-1; 9 nucleotides agree with TRBD2. The V segment lost 0 bases and the J segment 9 bases; nucleotides outside the gene matches: 10. Germline V gene data show CDR1 as SGDLS and CDR2 as YYNGEE. The CDR3 has 16 amino acids. CDR3 in amino acids: CASSVVGSGGGSEQFF. In nucleotides, the CDR3 is TGTGCCAGCAGCGTAGTAGGTAGCGGGGGAGGGTCTGAGCAGTTCTTC.

The chain joins TRBV19 to TRBJ2-3, with a possible D match to TRBD2 (6 bases). Looked up from germline, CDR1 is LNHDA and CDR2 is SQIVND (reference sequence). The CDR3 loop spans 16 amino acids. V lost 6 bases to trimming and J lost 5 bases, with 21 bases between them. CDR3: CASSHPGLQTLDTQYF. The CDR3 bases are TGTGCCAGTAGCCACCCGGGACTCCAGACGTTAGATACGCAGTATTTT. Complete variable domain (other parts from reference TRBV19 and TRBJ2-3): DGGITQSPKYLFRKEGQNVTLSCEQNLNHDAMYWYRQDPGQGLRLIYYSQIVNDFQKGDIAEGYSVSREKKESFPLTVTSAQKNPTAFYLCASSHPGLQTLDTQYFGPGTRLTVL.

The V and J genes are TRBV4-3 and TRBJ2-7; tentatively, D is TRBD1 (5 bases). V dropped 0 bases and J dropped 3 bases, with 18 bases sitting between them. The CDR3 loop spans 17 amino acids. Germline lookup yields CDR1 LGHNA and CDR2 YSLEER. The CDR3 DNA sequence: TGCGCCAGCAGCCAAGATCTTAAAAGGGGATCAGGCTACGAGCAGTACTTC. This translates into CASSQDLKRGSGYEQYF.

The chain joins TRBV28 to TRBJ2-4; 7 positions agree with TRBD1. The V and J ends lost 5 bases and 2 bases, in that order; junction bases with no gene match: 6. Germline loops: CDR1 MDHEN, CDR2 SYDVKM. This CDR3 comprises 15 residues. The CDR3 nucleotides are TGTGCCAGCAGTGTACAGGGGTCAACCAAAAACATTCAGTACTTC. Protein product: CASSVQGSTKNIQYF.

The chain combines TRBV19 with TRBJ2-1; D is unresolved. The V end lost 4 bases, the J end lost 13 bases, and 20 bases lay between the germline ends. The CDR3 has 14 residues. Germline V gene lookup returns CDR1 LNHDA and CDR2 SQIVND (reference sequence). In nucleotides, the CDR3 is TGTGCCAGTAGTAAATCGTCATCTAGGCCCTATCAGTTCTTC. It is translated as CASSKSSSRPYQFF.

This clone has more than one count but fewer than ten. The gene calls are TRBV12-5 and TRBJ2-7; 10 bases line up with TRBD1. The CDR3 runs to 14 residues. Germline assignment: CDR1 LGHNT and CDR2 FRNRAP. Trimming cost V 1 base and J 7 bases; bases outside gene matches: 4. CDR3 region: CASGLGQGAQEQYF. The CDR3 DNA reads TGTGCTAGTGGTTTGGGACAGGGGGCGCAGGAGCAGTACTTC.

The chain combines TRBV4-1 with TRBJ1-2; D not resolved. The germline V gene has CDR1 MGHRA and CDR2 YSYEKL. Trimming cost V 0 bases and J 4 bases, with 9 bases left between them. The CDR3 runs to 14 residues. The CDR3 region is CASSQEQNIYGYTF. The DNA of the CDR3 is TGCGCCAGCAGCCAAGAGCAGAATATCTATGGCTACACCTTC.

The V and J genes are TRBV11-2 and TRBJ2-7, with D possibly matching TRBD2 (6 bases). The CDR3 covers 15 residues. The germline gives CDR1 SGHAT, CDR2 FQNNGV. Trimming removed 3 bases at V and 7 bases at J, with 19 bases between. The DNA of the CDR3 is TGTGCCAGCAGCTTCAATTATCCGGGTGCGGGAGAGCAGTACTTC. Translated: CASSFNYPGAGEQYF.

This chain joins TRBV7-9 and TRBJ1-1; perhaps TRBD1 as D (5 bases). Germline-derived CDR1 and CDR2 are SEHNR and FQNEAQ (reference sequence). This CDR3 has 13 amino acids. Trimming stripped 4 bases from V and 1 base from J, with 7 bases between. The CDR3 DNA reads TGTGCCAGCAGCTATACAGGGAACACTGAAGCTTTCTTT. This encodes CASSYTGNTEAFF.

This clone was seen a handful of times. The CDR3 loop is CASSILYGELFF. The DNA for the CDR3 is TGTGCCAGTAGTATCTTGTACGGGGAGCTGTTTTTT. The rearrangement uses TRBV19 and TRBJ2-2, with D hard to call. V lost 3 bases to trimming and J lost 7 bases, with 6 bases between them. This CDR3 comprises 12 residues. Germline CDR1 is LNHDA and CDR2 is SQIVND (reference sequence).